The 28 T cell receptor beta chains given below trace back to one sample, sequenced in a study of blood T cell repertoires in COVID-19. Using immunoSEQ multiplex PCR, the repertoire was profiled, and TCRdb retains in-frame clones only, with some absent. Of fewer than 95,000 clones listed, about nine tenths are singletons. Sequenced input: peripheral blood. These receptor sequences come from a middle-aged man with active or convalescent COVID-19.

This clone was seen more than once but under ten times. The chain combines TRBV12-5 with TRBJ2-3, with D tentatively TRBD1 (5 bases). V was shortened by 3 bases and J by 5 bases, with 15 bases between the two germline ends. The CDR3 has 15 residues. Germline CDR1 reads LGHNT; CDR2 reads FRNRAP. CDR3 in amino acids: CASGLGVSVVDTQYF. For the CDR3, the DNA is TGTGCTAGTGGTTTAGGGGTTTCGGTGGTAGATACGCAGTATTTT.

The chain links TRBV19 to TRBJ1-5, with a tentative D call TRBD1 (5 bases). The germline V and J ends were trimmed by 7 bases and 2 bases, with 18 bases remaining between them. Germline V gene lookup returns CDR1 LNHDA and CDR2 SQIVND (reference sequence). The CDR3 has 16 residues. The CDR3 sequence: CASKIYWGLGNQPQHF. The CDR3 DNA sequence: TGTGCCAGTAAAATTTATTGGGGACTAGGCAATCAGCCCCAGCATTTT.

J is TRBJ1-1 and V is TRBV6-5, with D unresolved. CDR3 length: 12 amino acids. Trimming stripped 5 bases from V and 7 bases from J, with 11 bases between. Germline V gene lookup returns CDR1 MNHEY and CDR2 SVGAGI. The CDR3 is CASSPRINEAFF. The CDR3 DNA follows: TGTGCCAGCAGTCCCAGGATAAATGAAGCTTTCTTT.

The chain links TRBV27 to TRBJ1-2, with TRBD1 as a possible D gene (5 bases). From germline, CDR1 is MNHEY and CDR2 SMNVEV (reference sequence). The CDR3 runs to 14 residues. The V and J ends lost 5 bases and 1 base respectively, with 11 bases between them. CDR3 DNA sequence: TGTGCCAGCAGTCCCCTGGACAATAACTATGGCTACACCTTC. Residues: CASSPLDNNYGYTF.

V and J are TRBV30 and TRBJ1-1; D gene ambiguous. V was clipped by 3 bases and J by 3 bases, with 14 bases between them. Germline V CDR1 and CDR2: GTSNPN, SVGIG (reference sequence). The CDR3 is 14 residues long. The CDR3 region has the DNA TGTGCCTGGAGATCGGCAGGTACGGACACTGAAGCTTTCTTT. Its translation is CAWRSAGTDTEAFF.

The CDR3 nucleotides read TGTGCCAGCAGCCGGCAGGGTGGGTCACCCCTCCACTTT. Translating it yields CASSRQGGSPLHF. The rearrangement links TRBV25-1 to TRBJ1-6; maybe TRBD1 (5 bases). Germline lookup yields CDR1 MGHDK and CDR2 SYGVNS. V lost 6 bases and J lost 10, with 13 bases in between. The CDR3 loop spans 13 amino acids.

J is TRBJ2-7 and V is TRBV5-6; 12 nucleotides match TRBD2. J lost 6 bases, V lost 4 bases, and 5 bases had no gene match. In germline, CDR1 is SGHDT, CDR2 YYEEEE. The CDR3 is 14 residues long. The CDR3, as DNA: TGTGCCAGCAGCCACCGACTAGCGGGAGCCGAGCAGTACTTC. It yields the protein CASSHRLAGAEQYF.

The V gene is TRBV9, the J gene TRBJ2-3; 7 nucleotides match TRBD1. The CDR3 spans 15 residues. Germline CDR1 reads SGDLS; CDR2 reads YYNGEE. Unmatched junction bases numbered 7, after V lost 4 bases and J lost 2 bases. For the CDR3, the DNA is TGTGCCAGCAGCTCGAGACAGGGTCCCACAGATACGCAGTATTTT. Protein sequence: CASSSRQGPTDTQYF.

The V and J genes are TRBV4-3 and TRBJ2-3; 10 bases line up with TRBD2. Per the germline V gene, CDR1 is LGHNA and CDR2 is YSLEER. Trimming took 3 bases from V and 0 from J; bases not matched to a gene: 18. The CDR3 consists of 21 residues. The CDR3 region has the DNA TGCGCCAGCAGCCAGGACATAGCGGGGGGCCCGACGAACTCTAGCACAGATACGCAGTATTTT. This sequence encodes CASSQDIAGGPTNSSTDTQYF.

This chain connects TRBV29-1 to TRBJ2-7; TRBD1 matches at 11 bases. The CDR3 sequence is 12 residues long. Unmatched junction bases numbered 6, after V lost 7 bases and J lost 7 bases. Germline lookup yields CDR1 SQVTM and CDR2 ANQGSEA. The DNA of the CDR3 is TGCAGCGCCGGGACAGGGGGTTTTGAGCAGTACTTC. Its translation: CSAGTGGFEQYF.

V usage is TRBV28 and J usage is TRBJ2-6; TRBD1 matches at 8 bases. The CDR3 is 17 residues long. The junction had 6 bases not matched to a gene; V was cut back by 4 bases and J by 1 base. Germline-derived CDR1 and CDR2 are MDHEN and SYDVKM. The CDR3 reads CASSSGTGFSGANVLTF. DNA for the CDR3: TGTGCCAGCAGTTCCGGGACAGGTTTTTCTGGGGCCAACGTCCTGACTTTC.

This clone was seen only once. The chain couples TRBV11-2 to TRBJ1-1; D gene uncertain. The V end lost 5 bases, the J end lost 6 bases, and 13 bases lay between the germline ends. Germline loops: CDR1 SGHAT, CDR2 FQNNGV. The CDR3 covers 13 residues. The CDR3: CASSPVSQAEAFF. In nucleotides, the CDR3 is TGTGCCAGCAGCCCAGTCTCGCAGGCTGAAGCTTTCTTT.

V gene TRBV5-3 combines with J gene TRBJ1-6; no clear D. TRBV5-3 is known as an ORF, though its function is uncertain. This CDR3 spans 17 amino acids. V lost 0 bases, J lost 0 bases, and 10 bases lay in between. CDR3 in DNA: TGTGCCAGAAGCTTGGGCAGGTTATCCTCCTATAATTCACCCCTCCACTTT. As protein: CARSLGRLSSYNSPLHF.

J is TRBJ2-2 and V is TRBV28; 13 nucleotides agree with TRBD2. The CDR3 has 16 residues. The V segment lost 4 bases and the J segment 4 bases; nucleotides outside the gene matches: 3. In germline, CDR1 is MDHEN, CDR2 SYDVKM. This CDR3 is CASSYGLAGVTGELFF. As DNA, the CDR3 is TGTGCCAGCAGTTACGGACTAGCGGGAGTCACCGGGGAGCTGTTTTTT.

The rearrangement uses TRBV5-1 and TRBJ2-7, with 8 positions matching TRBD2. V gave up 9 bases and J gave up 4 bases; unmatched junction bases: 18. This CDR3 comprises 16 residues. Germline V lookup: CDR1 SGHRS, CDR2 YFSETQ. DNA for the CDR3: TGCGCCACCTTACCTGAACCGGGACTAGGTTGGTACGAGCAGTACTTC. This encodes CATLPEPGLGWYEQYF.

V and J are TRBV28 and TRBJ2-3; the match to TRBD2 covers 9 bases. This CDR3 contains 16 residues. Losses at the gene ends were 3 bases for V and 2 bases for J; bases not matched to a gene: 6. Germline V lookup: CDR1 MDHEN, CDR2 SYDVKM. CDR3 bases: TGTGCCAGCAGTTTCCAGACTAGCGGTAACACAGATACGCAGTATTTT. This gives the protein CASSFQTSGNTDTQYF.

The chain joins TRBV28 to TRBJ1-1; 7 bases agree with TRBD1. The J segment lost 0 bases and the V segment lost 5 bases, leaving 3 bases of the junction unmatched. Germline V gene lookup returns CDR1 MDHEN and CDR2 SYDVKM. The CDR3 has 14 residues. In DNA form, the CDR3 reads TGTGCCAGCAGTGAAGGACAGGTGAACACTGAAGCTTTCTTT. Protein sequence: CASSEGQVNTEAFF.

The rearrangement joins TRBV4-1 to TRBJ2-4, with a weak D call TRBD1 (5 bases). The CDR3 extends over 20 amino acids. The V end was cut by 0 bases, the J end by 0 bases, with 21 bases between. CDR1 and CDR2 (germline): MGHRA, YSYEKL. The DNA of the CDR3 is TGCGCCAGCAGCCAAGATCAGGAGAGCAGGGCCTACCTAGCCAAAAACATTCAGTACTTC. Translated: CASSQDQESRAYLAKNIQYF.

J is TRBJ1-6 and V is TRBV7-9; 8 bases map to TRBD1. This CDR3 region has 16 residues. With 4 bases clipped from V and 6 bases from J, the junction kept 8 bases outside the gene matches. Germline CDR1 reads SEHNR; CDR2 reads FQNEAQ (reference sequence). As DNA, the CDR3 is TGTGCCAGCAGCTGGTTGGCAGGGGGCGGTAATTCACCCCTCCACTTT. Translating it yields CASSWLAGGGNSPLHF.

The V call is TRBV14, the J call TRBJ2-1; 7 bases align to TRBD2. Trimming removed 1 base from V and 4 bases from J; junction bases left unmatched: 7. Germline CDR1 is SGHDN and CDR2 is FVKESK. The CDR3 totals 16 residues. For the CDR3, the DNA is TGTGCCAGCAGCCAAGGATGGGGCGGGGGTTACAATGAGCAGTTCTTC. It encodes CASSQGWGGGYNEQFF.

The CDR3 spells CASSYTGRSEAFF. CDR3 coding DNA: TGTGCCAGCAGTTACACCGGTAGATCTGAAGCTTTCTTT. The chain couples TRBV6-6 to TRBJ1-1, with D unclear. Germline loops: CDR1 MNHNY, CDR2 SVGAGI (reference sequence). The CDR3 sequence is 13 residues long. Trimming removed 2 bases at V and 6 bases at J, with 10 bases between.

The V and J genes are TRBV20-1 and TRBJ2-2; D possibly corresponds to TRBD2 (5 bases). V was pared by 3 bases and J by 5 bases, with 10 bases between. CDR3 length equals 13 residues. Germline CDR1 DFQATT, CDR2 SNEGSKA (reference sequence). The CDR3 DNA sequence: TGCAGTGCTAGTGGTCCGGGGACCGGGGAGCTGTTTTTT. Residues: CSASGPGTGELFF.

The chain employs TRBV4-3 and TRBJ2-1; 15 bases match TRBD2. In germline, CDR1 is LGHNA, CDR2 YSLEER. The junction had 7 bases not matched to a gene; V was cut back by 4 bases and J by 6 bases. CDR3 length equals 17 residues. The CDR3 reads CASSRGLAGGPSNEQFF. CDR3 DNA sequence: TGCGCCAGCAGCCGCGGACTAGCGGGGGGGCCCTCCAATGAGCAGTTCTTC.

V gene TRBV19 combines with J gene TRBJ2-5, with 10 bases matching TRBD2. CDR3 size: 15 residues. The ends lost 7 bases at V and 1 base at J; junction bases unmatched: 6. Germline-derived CDR1 and CDR2 are LNHDA and SQIVND (reference sequence). The CDR3 sequence is CASTFSGGPQETQYF. The CDR3 DNA reads as TGTGCCAGTACCTTTAGCGGGGGGCCCCAAGAGACCCAGTACTTC.

This chain uses TRBV10-1 with TRBJ1-1; D is perhaps TRBD1 (5 bases). There are 13 residues in the CDR3. The ends were cut back, 7 bases at V and 0 bases at J, with 9 bases in the middle. Germline V gene lookup returns CDR1 WNHNN and CDR2 SYGVQD (reference sequence). This CDR3 reads CASMGGMNTEAFF. DNA for the CDR3: TGCGCCAGCATGGGGGGGATGAACACTGAAGCTTTCTTT.

The J gene is TRBJ1-5, the V gene TRBV7-8; 7 bases line up with TRBD1. Germline-derived CDR1 and CDR2 are SGHVS and FQNEAQ. The V gene end was trimmed by 0 bases and the J gene end by 4 bases; junction bases not matched to a gene: 3. This CDR3 region has 15 residues. The CDR3 loop reads CASSLAGTENQPQHF. The CDR3 DNA reads as TGTGCCAGCAGCTTAGCCGGGACAGAAAATCAGCCCCAGCATTTT. The variable domain in full, completed from reference TRBV7-8 and TRBJ1-5, reads GAGVSQSPRYKVAKRGQDVALRCDPISGHVSLFWYQQALGQGPEFLTYFQNEAQLDKSGLPSDRFFAERPEGSVSTLKIQRTQQEDSAVYLCASSLAGTENQPQHFGDGTRLSIL.

The chain employs TRBV19 and TRBJ1-5; tentatively, D is TRBD1 (5 bases). Between the trimmed V and J ends, which lost 5 bases and 3 bases, there was a span of 14 bases. This CDR3 comprises 15 residues. The germline CDR1 and CDR2 sequences are LNHDA and SQIVND (reference sequence). CDR3 DNA: TGTGCCAGTAGTCCGATGGGCAGGGTCAATCAGCCCCAGCATTTT. This translates into CASSPMGRVNQPQHF.

This clone was found a few times. V is TRBV5-1 and J is TRBJ1-6, with D maybe TRBD1 (6 bases). Per germline, CDR1 SGHRS and CDR2 YFSETQ. The CDR3 runs 14 residues. Trimming stripped 0 bases from V and 10 bases from J, with 11 bases between. The CDR3 region is CASSLAGGQSPLHF. The CDR3 DNA is TGCGCCAGCAGCTTGGCCGGGGGGCAATCACCCCTCCACTTT.